A single sample is the source of the 23 T cell receptor beta chains below, sequenced in a study of blood T cell repertoires in COVID-19. TCRdb's copy holds only in-frame clones and misses some; the assay was immunoSEQ multiplex PCR. This table has tens of thousands of clones, approximately 90% appearing once. Sequencing used peripheral blood. All receptors come from a woman aged 55-69 years with active or convalescent COVID-19.

CDR3: CASSFQTSGGTDTQYF. The CDR3 DNA sequence: TGTGCCAGCAGCTTTCAGACTAGCGGGGGCACAGATACGCAGTATTTT. This chain joins TRBV3-1 (or the pseudogene TRBV3-2) and TRBJ2-3; the match to TRBD2 covers 11 bases. The CDR3 runs to 16 residues. Germline CDR1 LGHDT, CDR2 YNNKEL (reference sequence). J lost 1 base, V lost 5 bases, and 5 bases had no gene match.

The chain links TRBV19 to TRBJ2-1, with D possibly matching TRBD2 (6 bases). With 1 base removed from V and 0 bases from J, the gap between germline ends came to 10 bases. Germline loops: CDR1 LNHDA, CDR2 SQIVND (reference sequence). The CDR3 is made up of 16 amino acids. CDR3 region: CASSIGRGSSYNEQFF. The CDR3, as DNA: TGTGCCAGTAGTATAGGGAGGGGAAGCTCCTACAATGAGCAGTTCTTC. The full variable domain, rest sourced from reference TRBV19 and TRBJ2-1, is DGGITQSPKYLFRKEGQNVTLSCEQNLNHDAMYWYRQDPGQGLRLIYYSQIVNDFQKGDIAEGYSVSREKKESFPLTVTSAQKNPTAFYLCASSIGRGSSYNEQFFGPGTRLTVL.

The rearrangement links TRBV4-3 to TRBJ1-2; D is undetermined. The CDR3 is made up of 14 amino acids. Deletions cut 5 bases from V and 3 bases from J, with 13 bases between. The V gene's germline CDR1 is LGHNA and CDR2 YSLEER. CDR3 sequence: CASSKGGEHYGYTF. The CDR3 DNA reads TGCGCCAGCAGCAAGGGCGGGGAACACTATGGCTACACCTTC.

The rearrangement joins TRBV28 to TRBJ1-2, with no clear D. Germline V gives CDR1 MDHEN, CDR2 SYDVKM. The ends were cut back, 4 bases at V and 2 bases at J, with 8 bases in the middle. This CDR3 region has 13 residues. Written as DNA, the CDR3 is TGTGCCAGCAGTTCCACTTCCAACTATGGCTACACCTTC. This gives the protein CASSSTSNYGYTF.

This chain joins TRBV5-4 and TRBJ1-2; TRBD1 matches at 9 bases. J was trimmed by 3 bases and V by 2 bases; bases with no gene match: 5. The CDR3 has 15 residues. The germline V gene encodes CDR1 SGHNT and CDR2 YYREEE (reference sequence). CDR3 DNA sequence: TGTGCCAGCAGCTTCGGCACAGGGGGCTACTATGGCTACACCTTC. As protein: CASSFGTGGYYGYTF.

The chain couples TRBV28 to TRBJ1-2; D remains unclear. Germline V lookup: CDR1 MDHEN, CDR2 SYDVKM. The CDR3 is 13 residues long. V dropped 3 bases and J dropped 4 bases, with 9 bases sitting between them. CDR3 residues: CASSLPGTYGYTF. CDR3 coding DNA: TGTGCCAGCAGTTTGCCAGGTACCTATGGCTACACCTTC.

V gene TRBV29-1 combines with J gene TRBJ2-1, with unresolved D. The CDR3 has 11 amino acids. In germline, CDR1 is SQVTM, CDR2 ANQGSEA. V was clipped by 4 bases and J by 4 bases, with 5 bases between them. CDR3 loop: CSVGSYNEQFF. CDR3 bases: TGCAGCGTTGGTTCGTACAATGAGCAGTTCTTC.

The rearrangement links TRBV2 to TRBJ1-1; TRBD1 matches 7 bases. The J segment lost 0 bases and the V segment lost 8 bases, leaving 6 bases of the junction unmatched. This CDR3 contains 14 residues. Germline V lookup: CDR1 SNHLY, CDR2 FYNNEI. For the CDR3, the DNA is TGTGCCAGCGCTCAAACAGGGGTGAACACTGAAGCTTTCTTT. This encodes CASAQTGVNTEAFF.

The rearrangement uses TRBV5-1 and TRBJ1-1; D perhaps matches TRBD1 (5 bases). From germline, CDR1 is SGHRS and CDR2 YFSETQ. V dropped 4 bases and J dropped 1 base, with 11 bases sitting between them. The CDR3 has 14 residues. CDR3 DNA: TGCGCCAGCAGCACGCAGGGCCCGAACACTGAAGCTTTCTTT. It encodes CASSTQGPNTEAFF.

V usage is TRBV29-1 and J usage is TRBJ1-1, with D unresolved. Germline values: CDR1 SQVTM, CDR2 ANQGSEA. The CDR3 totals 10 residues. The ends were cut back, 7 bases at V and 8 bases at J, with 11 bases in the middle. The CDR3 spells CSGAFKEAFF. The CDR3 DNA follows: TGCAGCGGGGCATTTAAAGAAGCTTTCTTT.

V and J are TRBV28 and TRBJ1-2; D is possibly TRBD1 (6 bases). The CDR3 has 15 amino acids. Germline CDR1 is MDHEN and CDR2 is SYDVKM. V lost 3 bases and J 6 bases, leaving 17 bases between the germline ends. CDR3 protein: CASSFYVGGRDGYTF. CDR3 sequence (DNA): TGTGCCAGCAGTTTTTACGTTGGGGGCCGAGATGGCTACACCTTC.

The genes are TRBV30 and TRBJ1-6, with a tentative D call TRBD1 (5 bases). V was clipped by 5 bases and J by 7 bases, with 15 bases between them. This CDR3 contains 14 residues. The germline V gene encodes CDR1 GTSNPN and CDR2 SVGIG (reference sequence). This chain's CDR3 is CAWASWGGNSPLHF. In nucleotides, the CDR3 is TGTGCCTGGGCCTCCTGGGGGGGGAATTCACCCCTCCACTTT.

The chain recombines TRBV7-9 with TRBJ2-1; TRBD2 is a possible D gene (6 bases). V shed 0 bases and J shed 3 bases, with 9 bases lying between them. The CDR3 has 15 residues. CDR1 is SEHNR and CDR2 is FQNEAQ in the germline V gene (reference sequence). The CDR3 DNA sequence: TGTGCCAGCAGCTTAGCGGGGGGTCTCTACAATGAGCAGTTCTTC. Translation: CASSLAGGLYNEQFF.

The V and J genes are TRBV24-1 and TRBJ2-1, with D possibly being TRBD1 (6 bases). This CDR3 has 12 residues. CDR1 is KGHDR and CDR2 is SFDVKD in the germline V gene. V was shortened by 9 bases and J by 10 bases, with 15 bases between the two germline ends. The CDR3 DNA follows: TGTGCCACCTCCCGGGACATCAACGAGCAGTTCTTC. Protein: CATSRDINEQFF.

The J gene is TRBJ2-1, the V gene TRBV6-5, with 11 bases that match TRBD2. This CDR3 has 13 amino acids. In germline, CDR1 is MNHEY, CDR2 SVGAGI. After removal of 6 bases from V and 9 bases from J, the junction contained 4 bases not matched to a gene. CDR3 loop: CASRRLAGGEQFF. The CDR3 nucleotides read TGTGCCAGCAGACGTCTAGCGGGAGGTGAGCAGTTCTTC.

The rearrangement links TRBV6-5 to TRBJ2-5, with D unclear. The V end was cut by 5 bases, the J end by 2 bases, with 9 bases between. Germline CDR1 is MNHEY and CDR2 is SVGAGI. CDR3 length: 13 amino acids. The CDR3 reads CASSKPNQETQYF. CDR3 DNA sequence: TGTGCCAGCAGTAAGCCCAATCAAGAGACCCAGTACTTC.

This chain's CDR3 is CAIGGEGTDTQYF. CDR3 bases: TGTGCCATTGGGGGGGAAGGAACAGATACGCAGTATTTT. This chain joins TRBV10-3 and TRBJ2-3; 7 bases match TRBD2. From germline, CDR1 is ENHRY and CDR2 SYGVKD. The J segment lost 3 bases and the V segment lost 9 bases, leaving 6 bases of the junction unmatched. This CDR3 is 13 amino acids long.

This chain links TRBV2 with TRBJ1-2; D is unclear. This CDR3 region has 15 residues. Trimming removed 6 bases from V and 4 bases from J, with 18 bases in between. Looked up from germline, CDR1 is SNHLY and CDR2 is FYNNEI. In nucleotides, the CDR3 is TGTGCCAGCAGACTGGACGGAGGGAGTTCCTATGGCTACACCTTC. Translated, it gives CASRLDGGSSYGYTF.

The chain joins TRBV6-2 or TRBV6-3 to TRBJ2-5, with a weak D call TRBD1 (5 bases). Germline lookup yields CDR1 MNHEY and CDR2 SVGEGT. V was shortened by 4 bases and J by 0 bases, with 18 bases between the two germline ends. CDR3 length: 17 amino acids. The CDR3 spells CASSSLTEAAYQETQYF. In nucleotides, the CDR3 is TGTGCCAGCAGTTCCCTGACAGAGGCCGCGTACCAAGAGACCCAGTACTTC.

V usage is TRBV7-2 and J usage is TRBJ2-7; 7 bases line up with TRBD1. Germline CDR1 reads SGHTA; CDR2 reads FQGNSA. J lost 3 bases, V lost 2 bases, and 4 bases had no gene match. This CDR3 contains 14 residues. CDR3 in amino acids: CASSLWDSLYEQYF. CDR3 DNA: TGTGCCAGCAGCTTATGGGACAGCCTCTACGAGCAGTACTTC.

This sequence joins TRBV19 and TRBJ1-2; 10 bases are shared with TRBD1. With V trimmed by 5 bases and J by 5 bases, 14 bases remained unmatched. The CDR3 runs 17 residues. Looked up from germline, CDR1 is LNHDA and CDR2 is SQIVND (reference sequence). CDR3 region: CASSDAGQGLSRYGYTF. In nucleotides, the CDR3 is TGTGCCAGTAGTGATGCGGGACAGGGGTTATCTCGGTATGGCTACACCTTC.

This clone has more than one count but fewer than ten. This chain links TRBV29-1 with TRBJ2-7; no firm D call. Trimming took 4 bases from V and 0 from J, leaving 10 bases between them. CDR1 and CDR2 (germline): SQVTM, ANQGSEA. The CDR3 length is 13 residues. CDR3 bases: TGCAGCGTTGTACTTCCCCGCTCCTACGAGCAGTACTTC. Protein product: CSVVLPRSYEQYF.

The chain joins TRBV20-1 to TRBJ1-3; no definite D call. Germline-derived CDR1 and CDR2 are DFQATT and SNEGSKA (reference sequence). Between the trimmed V and J ends, which lost 3 bases and 2 bases, there was a span of 5 bases. The CDR3 extends over 12 amino acids. The CDR3 sequence: CSASGPGNTIYF. The CDR3 nucleotides read TGCAGTGCTAGTGGGCCTGGAAACACCATATATTTT.